The source of this TCR beta chain is a study of T cell responses to AZD1222 COVID-19 vaccine. About the study: Combined were second doses at about 4 or about 12 weeks.

Using immunoSEQ multiplex PCR, the repertoire was profiled, and TCRdb retains in-frame clones only, with some absent. The data show 100,000 to 150,000 clones, with 88% seen just once and roughly 4.5% held by the top ten. Regarding this clone: Antigen specificity is unknown.

Study-level results: Reportedly, close to half of spike-specific TCRs are directed against unmutated variant regions.

The sequence derives from an adult in good health. Here the sequenced sample was peripheral blood, taken on day 0 of AZD1222 vaccination.

The CDR3 protein is CATSESGTTRGYTF. The DNA of the CDR3 is TGTGCCACCAGTGAATCAGGGACAACGAGGGGCTACACCTTC. This sequence joins TRBV24-1 and TRBJ1-2, with a possible D match to TRBD1 (6 bases). This CDR3 is built from 14 residues. The germline gives CDR1 KGHDR, CDR2 SFDVKD. V lost 4 bases and J lost 8, with 16 bases in between.